This TCR beta chain was profiled in a study of blood T cell repertoires in COVID-19. The wider study: COVID-19 samples collected from the United States, Italy and Spain covered acute and convalescent phases. Sources were T cells, B-cell-depleted T cells, or PBMCs; the material itself was cDNA or gDNA.

Per the original methods: Cell counts per sample came from amplifying reference gene primers. This table comes from immunoSEQ multiplex PCR, and its TCRdb copy is limited to in-frame clones, with some not included. V and J calls and clone size come straight from that table; D and trimming were deduced from the DNA. The sample lists around 62,000 clones; approximately 84% were seen once. With 0 bases removed from V and 11 bases from J, the gap between germline ends came to 13 bases. CDR1 is SGHAT, CDR2 FQNNGV, per germline. The CDR3 has 13 residues. V is TRBV11-2 and J is TRBJ1-1; perhaps TRBD1 as D (6 bases). The source material was peripheral blood. The receptor comes from a middle-aged man with active COVID-19. The CDR3 DNA sequence: TGTGCCAGCAGCTTAGACAGGGGAAGGAGTGCTTTCTTT. It is translated as CASSLDRGRSAFF.